Sequencing of this T cell receptor beta chain was carried out in a study of tumor and adjacent non-tumor tissue in lung cancer. RNA was extracted from bulk tissue without any cell sorting. As for this clonotype: At one end the junction does not follow the germline gene, possibly because of a read error.

This CDR3 contains 19 residues. Germline assignment: CDR1 MGHRA and CDR2 YSYEKL. The library came from three nested PCR rounds adapted from ARM-PCR protocols. TCRdb re-analysed the multiplex PCR reads in MiXCR, keeping a single row per CDR3 protein. The sample includes fewer than 120,000 distinct CDR3 sequences, about 80% of them seen just once. This chain links TRBV4-1 with TRBJ1-6, with 8 nucleotides matching TRBD1. Sequenced: lung tumor tissue. This clonotype was sampled from a man aged 70-80 years with non-small cell lung cancer. The CDR3 protein is CASSQEGQDQASYNSPLHF. DNA for the CDR3: TGCGCTAGCAGCCAAGAGGGACAGGACCAGGCATCCTATAATTCACCCCTCCACTTT.